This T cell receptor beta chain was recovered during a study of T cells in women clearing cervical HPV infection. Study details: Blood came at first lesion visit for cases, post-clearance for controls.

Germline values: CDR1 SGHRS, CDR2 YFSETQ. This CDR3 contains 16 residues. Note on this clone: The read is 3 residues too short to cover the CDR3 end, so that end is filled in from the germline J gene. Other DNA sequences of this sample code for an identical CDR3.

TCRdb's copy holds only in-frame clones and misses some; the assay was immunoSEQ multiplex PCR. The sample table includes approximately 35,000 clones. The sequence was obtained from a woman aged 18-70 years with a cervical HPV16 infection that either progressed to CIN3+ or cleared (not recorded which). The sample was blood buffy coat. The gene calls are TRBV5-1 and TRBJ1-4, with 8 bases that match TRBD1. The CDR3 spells CASSSSGQGYNSPLFF. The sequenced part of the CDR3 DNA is TGCGCCAGCAGCTCTTCTGGACAGGGCTATAATTCACCA. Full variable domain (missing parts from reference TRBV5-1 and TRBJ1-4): KAGVTQTPRYLIKTRGQQVTLSCSPISGHRSVSWYQQTPGQGLQFLFEYFSETQRNKGNFPGRFSGRQFSNSRSEMNVSTLELGDSALYLCASSSSGQGYNSPLFFGSGTQLSVL.